This T cell receptor beta chain was identified during a study of blood T cell repertoires in COVID-19. About the research overall: Samples taken during acute and convalescent COVID-19 were collected in the United States, Italy and Spain.

Patients in Seattle were enrolled during active infection, then followed longitudinally. Source study methods: Counts of nucleated cells, estimated from reference gene primer amplification, were obtained. The protocol was immunoSEQ multiplex PCR, while the TCRdb copy is restricted to in-frame clones and leaves out a portion. V, J and clone size are those of that table, while D and trimming were read from the DNA. The sample yields 250,000 to 300,000 clones, approximately 87% seen once. Losses at the gene ends were 4 bases for V and 6 bases for J; bases not matched to a gene: 6. CDR1 is MNHEY and CDR2 is SVGAGI in the germline V gene. The CDR3 runs to 16 residues.

This TCR came from a young woman with COVID-19, enrolled during active disease. The sample taken for sequencing was peripheral blood. V and J are TRBV6-5 and TRBJ2-2, with 12 bases matching TRBD2. CDR3 loop: CASSFGLAGWAGELFF. The CDR3 DNA reads as TGTGCCAGCAGTTTTGGACTAGCGGGGTGGGCCGGGGAGCTGTTTTTT.